One and the same sample provided the 21 T cell receptor beta chains below, sequenced in a study of Graves' ophthalmopathy and Graves' hyperthyroidism. Amplified material comprised TCR beta CDR3 regions derived from RNA transcripts. An opening RT-PCR round employed HTBI primers and preceded a second-round multiplex PCR. In TCRdb, the multiplex PCR reads were re-called with MiXCR into one record per CDR3 protein. In the table there are under 350,000 distinct CDR3 sequences, 17% of which are singletons. The sample taken for sequencing was peripheral blood. These TCRs come from an adult man with Graves' ophthalmopathy.

This clonotype was seen at least ten times. The chain combines TRBV5-1 with TRBJ2-7; 8 bases line up with TRBD2. This CDR3 comprises 15 residues. CDR1 is SGHRS, CDR2 YFSETQ, per germline. Germline trimming cut 2 bases from V and 2 bases from J; bases unmatched to any gene: 6. The CDR3 region is CASSFGLAGTYEQYF. The CDR3 DNA sequence: TGCGCCAGCAGCTTTGGGTTAGCGGGGACCTACGAGCAGTACTTC. The full variable domain, its missing parts supplied by reference TRBV5-1 and TRBJ2-7, is KAGVTQTPRYLIKTRGQQVTLSCSPISGHRSVSWYQQTPGQGLQFLFEYFSETQRNKGNFPGRFSGRQFSNSRSEMNVSTLELGDSALYLCASSFGLAGTYEQYFGPGTRLTVT.

This clonotype was detected many times. The chain is built from TRBV29-1 and TRBJ1-1, with 7 bases lining up with TRBD1. J lost 6 bases, V lost 7 bases, and 8 bases had no gene match. Germline values: CDR1 SQVTM, CDR2 ANQGSEA. This CDR3 contains 12 residues. The CDR3 DNA follows: TGCAGCGCGCGAGAGGGGGCCTCTGAAGCTTTCTTT. Translated: CSAREGASEAFF.

The sample holds many counts of this clonotype. J is TRBJ1-2 and V is TRBV6-5; D is undetermined. This CDR3 region has 13 residues. Trimming pared 6 bases from V and 3 bases from J, leaving 11 bases between. Looked up from germline, CDR1 is MNHEY and CDR2 is SVGAGI. CDR3 amino acids: CASSPRRDYGYTF. The CDR3 DNA follows: TGTGCCAGCAGCCCACGCCGGGACTATGGCTACACCTTC.

This clonotype was seen repeatedly, ten times or more. This chain links TRBV20-1 with TRBJ2-7; 9 bases are a match to TRBD1. The CDR3 runs to 14 residues. CDR1 and CDR2 from the germline V gene are DFQATT and SNEGSKA (reference sequence). V lost 6 bases and J lost 4; bases outside the gene matches: 10. CDR3 sequence reads: CSAQDRGSWYEQYF. CDR3 bases: TGCAGTGCCCAGGACAGGGGTTCTTGGTACGAGCAGTACTTC.

The sample holds many counts of this clonotype. V and J are TRBV12-3 or TRBV12-4 and TRBJ1-1, with 8 bases identical to TRBD1. CDR3 length equals 13 residues. The J segment lost 3 bases and the V segment lost 6 bases, leaving 3 bases of the junction unmatched. The CDR3 nucleotides are TGTGCCAGCAGCGACAGGGGTCACACTGAAGCTTTCTTT. Residues: CASSDRGHTEAFF.

This clonotype was recorded many times. The J gene is TRBJ1-3, the V gene TRBV6-5; D possibly corresponds to TRBD1 (6 bases). Germline loops: CDR1 MNHEY, CDR2 SVGAGI. V gave up 6 bases and J gave up 2 bases, with 14 bases separating them. CDR3 length equals 15 residues. As DNA, the CDR3 is TGTGCCAGCAGCCAAAGGGGGACAACTGGAAACACCATATATTTT. This codes for CASSQRGTTGNTIYF.

This clonotype was counted many times. The chain is built from TRBV7-3 and TRBJ2-2; 11 bases line up with TRBD1. Germline V gene sequence: CDR1 SGHTA, CDR2 FQGTGA. V gave up 4 bases and J gave up 8 bases; unmatched junction bases: 12. This CDR3 spans 17 amino acids. CDR3 amino acids: CASSSIPGQGGTGELFF. The CDR3 coding sequence is TGTGCCAGCAGCTCCATCCCGGGACAGGGGGGAACTGGGGAGCTGTTTTTT.

The sample holds many counts of this clonotype. V usage is TRBV6-5 and J usage is TRBJ1-1, with 7 nucleotides matching TRBD1. Germline V gene data show CDR1 as MNHEY and CDR2 as SVGAGI. J lost 3 bases, V lost 2 bases, and 3 bases had no gene match. The CDR3 runs to 14 residues. CDR3 DNA: TGTGCCAGCAGTTACAGACAGGGAGACACTGAAGCTTTCTTT. Protein product: CASSYRQGDTEAFF.

This clonotype was recorded only once. The chain joins TRBV7-2 to TRBJ1-5, with D uncertain. The CDR3 is 14 amino acids. The germline gives CDR1 SGHTA, CDR2 FQGNSA. V was clipped by 1 base and J by 1 base, with 5 bases between them. The CDR3 loop is CASSLDISNQPQHF. As DNA, the CDR3 is TGTGCCAGCAGCTTAGATATCAGCAATCAGCCCCAGCATTTT.

The chain recombines TRBV15 with TRBJ1-1; maybe TRBD1 (6 bases). The CDR3 consists of 14 residues. Germline-derived CDR1 and CDR2 are LNHNV and YYDKDF (reference sequence). Trimming removed 4 bases from V and 1 base from J, with 10 bases in between. The CDR3 sequence is CATSTGGANTEAFF. In DNA form, the CDR3 reads TGTGCCACCAGCACCGGGGGGGCGAACACTGAAGCTTTCTTT.

This clonotype was detected many times. V gene TRBV12-5 combines with J gene TRBJ2-7; D tentatively fits TRBD1 or TRBD2 (6 bases each). The CDR3 has 16 residues. The germline V and J ends were trimmed by 5 bases and 0 bases, with 17 bases remaining between them. Germline lookup yields CDR1 LGHNT and CDR2 FRNRAP. The DNA for the CDR3 is TGTGCTAGTGGTAGATTTGCGGGACACCACTCCTACGAGCAGTACTTC. This codes for CASGRFAGHHSYEQYF.

This clonotype appeared many times. The J gene is TRBJ1-6, the V gene TRBV7-9; tentative D call: TRBD1 (6 bases). The CDR3 loop spans 17 amino acids. Germline values: CDR1 SEHNR, CDR2 FQNEAQ (reference sequence). Trimming took off 4 bases at V and 7 bases at J, with 20 bases between the two ends. The CDR3 nucleotides read TGTGCCAGCAGCTCCGCGCTGGGGGGCCGGGCAAATTCACCCCTCCACTTT. It codes for CASSSALGGRANSPLHF.

In this sample, this clonotype turned up many times. The chain joins TRBV7-2 to TRBJ2-7, with 7 bases aligning to TRBD2. This CDR3 has 14 amino acids. The J segment lost 2 bases and the V segment lost 5 bases, leaving 6 bases of the junction unmatched. Germline loops: CDR1 SGHTA, CDR2 FQGNSA. The DNA for the CDR3 is TGTGCCAGCAGCCCCGGGGGGAGCGCCTACGAGCAGTACTTC. It codes for CASSPGGSAYEQYF.

This clonotype was counted at least ten times. The CDR3 DNA reads TGCAGTGCTAGGGTTAGCGGGAGTGGGTACGAGCAGTACTTC. Translating it yields CSARVSGSGYEQYF. The V and J genes are TRBV20-1 and TRBJ2-7; 9 bases map to TRBD2. Trimming removed 3 bases from V and 4 bases from J; junction bases left unmatched: 7. Germline CDR1 is DFQATT and CDR2 is SNEGSKA (reference sequence). The CDR3 is 14 residues long.

This clonotype was observed at least ten times. The V gene is TRBV24-1, the J gene TRBJ2-5, with D possibly being TRBD1 (6 bases). The CDR3 has 14 residues. Deletions cut 4 bases from V and 4 bases from J, with 12 bases between. Per germline, CDR1 KGHDR and CDR2 SFDVKD. As DNA, the CDR3 is TGTGCCACCAGTGAACCGGGACAAAGAGAGACCCAGTACTTC. This encodes CATSEPGQRETQYF.

This clonotype appeared many times. The rearrangement links TRBV7-3 to TRBJ2-3; unclear D gene. The V gene lost 2 bases and the J gene lost 6 bases, with 9 bases spanning the gap. The germline CDR1 and CDR2 sequences are SGHTA and FQGTGA. The CDR3 extends over 13 amino acids. The CDR3: CASSLYRLDTQYF. CDR3 bases: TGTGCCAGCAGCTTATACCGGTTGGATACGCAGTATTTT.

This clonotype came up many times. The CDR3 sequence: CASSGTSVSSYEQYF. The CDR3 region has the DNA TGTGCCAGCAGCGGTACTAGCGTGAGCTCCTACGAGCAGTACTTC. The chain joins TRBV7-2 to TRBJ2-7; 7 positions agree with TRBD2. CDR3 size: 15 residues. V shed 5 bases, J shed 0 bases, and the junction held 7 bases outside the gene matches. Germline CDR1 is SGHTA and CDR2 is FQGNSA.

This sequence joins TRBV6-5 and TRBJ1-1, with a weak D call TRBD1 (5 bases). This CDR3 is 13 amino acids long. V gave up 2 bases and J gave up 5 bases, with 9 bases separating them. Germline lookup yields CDR1 MNHEY and CDR2 SVGAGI. Here the CDR3 reads CASSYGGETEAFF. In nucleotides, the CDR3 is TGTGCCAGCAGTTACGGGGGGGAGACTGAAGCTTTCTTT.

This clonotype was counted ten times or more. The J gene is TRBJ2-5, the V gene TRBV11-2; TRBD2 aligns across 11 bases. After removal of 6 bases from V and 1 base from J, the junction contained 10 bases not matched to a gene. CDR1 is SGHAT, CDR2 FQNNGV, per germline. The CDR3 is made up of 17 amino acids. CDR3 nucleotide sequence: TGTGCCAGCAGTCGCCGGACTAGCGGGCGGGTCCAAGAGACCCAGTACTTC. Translation: CASSRRTSGRVQETQYF.

This clonotype was seen only a few times. The rearrangement uses TRBV5-1 and TRBJ1-2; D gene ambiguous. Trimming cost V 4 bases and J 4 bases, with 11 bases left between them. Germline V gene sequence: CDR1 SGHRS, CDR2 YFSETQ. The CDR3 totals 13 residues. CDR3 coding DNA: TGCGCCAGCAGCCTTGCACCAGTCTATGGCTACACCTTC. Translated, it gives CASSLAPVYGYTF.

The chain employs TRBV12-3 or TRBV12-4 and TRBJ2-7, with 9 nucleotides matching TRBD1. The V gene end was trimmed by 6 bases and the J gene end by 5 bases; junction bases not matched to a gene: 5. There are 13 residues in the CDR3. CDR3 bases: TGTGCCAGCAGGGGACAGGGAGGTAACGAGCAGTACTTC. This sequence encodes CASRGQGGNEQYF.